The source of this T cell receptor (beta chain) is a study of T cell responses to AZD1222 COVID-19 vaccine. Study context: Second doses at about 4 or about 12 weeks were pooled.

The germline V and J ends were trimmed by 5 bases and 6 bases, with 21 bases remaining between them. Germline V gene data show CDR1 as MNHEY and CDR2 as SMNVEV (reference sequence). The CDR3 is made up of 16 amino acids. Whole-study findings and limits: Mostly white British, mostly female donors; authors suggested clonal diversity may be underestimated. Only five to seven AZD1222 recipients were seropositive at baseline. It was only after the peak T cell response that any repertoires were sampled.

With regard to this clone: No antigen is known for it.

Libraries were prepared by immunoSEQ multiplex PCR; TCRdb keeps only in-frame clonotypes and omits some of them. The data contain roughly 180,000 clones, 88% of them seen just once; the ten biggest clones take up roughly 0.49%. The J gene is TRBJ2-3, the V gene TRBV27, with a weak D call TRBD1 (6 bases). The source material was peripheral blood, sampled on day 0 of AZD1222 vaccination. This receptor was taken from an adult in good health. The CDR3 loop is CASSPPQGRRRDTQYF. CDR3 nucleotide sequence: TGTGCCAGCAGTCCGCCACAGGGTAGGCGGAGGGATACGCAGTATTTT.